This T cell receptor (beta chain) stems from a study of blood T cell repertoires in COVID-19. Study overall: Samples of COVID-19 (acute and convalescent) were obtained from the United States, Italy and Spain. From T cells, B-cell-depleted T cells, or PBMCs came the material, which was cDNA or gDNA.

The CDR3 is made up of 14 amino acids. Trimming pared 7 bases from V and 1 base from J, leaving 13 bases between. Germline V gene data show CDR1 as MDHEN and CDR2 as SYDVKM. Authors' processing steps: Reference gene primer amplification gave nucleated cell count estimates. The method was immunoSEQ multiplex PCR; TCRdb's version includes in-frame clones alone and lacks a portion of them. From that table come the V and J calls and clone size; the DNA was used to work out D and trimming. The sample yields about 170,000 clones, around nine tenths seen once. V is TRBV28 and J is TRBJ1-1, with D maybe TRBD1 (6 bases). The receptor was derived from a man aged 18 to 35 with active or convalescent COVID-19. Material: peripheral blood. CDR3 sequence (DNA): TGTGCCAGCATCTTGGGGGACACGAACACTGAAGCTTTCTTT. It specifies CASILGDTNTEAFF.